Sequencing of this TCR beta chain was carried out in a study of CD8+ T cells in alopecia areata listed by TCRdb under 2018. Study-level background: The treated patients, all with moderate-to-severe alopecia areata, were enrolled in an open-label pilot trial of oral tofacitinib given at 5 to 10 mg twice daily. Tofacitinib was administered for 6 to 18 months, and 6 months of follow-up off drug were then conducted to assess delayed response and recurrence. The SALT score, which quantifies the percentage of affected scalp surface area, was used to measure disease severity in treated patients. The study used high-throughput TCRbeta sequencing to examine T cell clonal expansion in alopecia areata, in both the C3H/HeJ mouse model and human patients. Scalp tissue and sorted CD4+ and CD8+ peripheral blood T cells from patchy and totalis/universalis alopecia areata patients and from healthy controls were covered by human TCRbeta sequencing. Tofacitinib-treated patients had biopsies at baseline and at 4 and 24 weeks of treatment, with a later scalp biopsy in several patients. Clonality in the scalp was compared among normal scalp (n=4), patchy alopecia areata scalp (n=8), and alopecia totalis/universalis scalp (n=8). The RNA source kit depended on sample type: the PAXgene miRNA kit for fixed scalp, the miRNeasy kit for PBMCs, and the RNeasy kit for mouse skin. TCRbeta CDR3 regions were amplified by immunoSEQ multiplex PCR with 35 Vbeta forward and 13 Jbeta reverse primers.

Sequences MGHRA (CDR1) and YSYEKL (CDR2) are obtained from the germline V gene. Relative to germline, V is 1 base shorter and J is 5 bases shorter, with 8 bases between their ends. From the cysteine through the phenylalanine, the CDR3 covers 13 amino acids. Just the 39-base CDR3 DNA is kept, in frame starting at base 1. The time point label of this sample denotes: roughly 27 days on oral tofacitinib. Read against the paper, the sample's treatment or condition label means: oral pan-JAK inhibitor, 5-10 mg twice daily. Lesional scalp punch biopsies and peripheral blood were obtained from alopecia areata patients. PBMCs were isolated by density centrifugation and stained for CD3, CD4 and CD8, after which CD4+ and CD8+ T cells were sorted on a FACSAria. Comment on this clone: Its antigen target is currently unknown. No much larger clone is present one base from it, and per-base qualities are unavailable.

Broad study findings and their caveats: Scalp clonality and the number of expanded CD8+ clones among the top 100 scalp clones were significantly decreased by tofacitinib. Shared TCR sequences between patients were less evident than in mice, which may be partly attributable to HLA diversity in the patient population. Scalp TCR repertoire analysis is complicated because resident alphabeta T cells in normal human skin are also sequenced, whereas mouse skin is dominated by gammadelta T cells. Because the treated cohort was small and had only one nonresponder, larger studies are needed to examine links between baseline CD8+ expansion and response. Compared with normal scalp, lesional scalp had higher clonality and more expanded CD8+ clones, particularly in alopecia totalis/universalis, a pattern that suggests antigenic drive. During tofacitinib treatment, many expanded lesional clones stuck around in both scalp and blood, and this persistence may partly explain why relapse happens after treatment is stopped.

To prepare the library, the immunoSEQ multiplex PCR assay was applied. For TCR sequencing, RNA was extracted from every sample and reverse transcribed into cDNA to serve as template. First-strand cDNA was synthesized using SuperScript III with a 2:1 mix of oligo-dT and random hexamers. Amplification bias was assessed with a synthetic immune receptor repertoire, and residual bias was removed computationally. Concerning the study's data processing: Raw reads were preprocessed for error removal, and CDR3 was defined according to IMGT conventions as running from the conserved cysteine to phenylalanine. To get clonality, Shannon entropy was normalized by log2 of the number of productive unique TCRs and the result was subtracted from 1. Whether scalp clones were CD4 or CD8 was inferred by matching scalp TCRbeta sequences against CD4 and CD8 repertoires sorted from blood. TCRdb stores this immuneACCESS table with in-frame sequences only. Part of the clones is absent; in the studies checked, under half of the shortfall reflects unresolved V genes, and no reason is known for the rest. The V and J calls and clone size are taken from that table; D and trimming were inferred from the DNA. The sample table lists about 120,000 clones, 53% of them with a count of one. The top ten constitute 0.46% of the sample.

The rearrangement joined TRBV4-1 to TRBJ2-5, with TRBD1 as a weak D call on 5 bases. The clonotype comes from a human donor with alopecia areata. Sequenced material: CD4+ T cells sorted from blood, taken at week 4, from a patient treated with tofacitinib. Here is the DNA: TGCGCCAGCAGCCAAGCAGGGCCGGAGACCCAGTACTTC. Its translation reads: CASSQAGPETQYF.